This T cell receptor (beta chain) stems from a study of cytomegalovirus exposure and HLA in healthy donors. A multiplex PCR was run with 60 Vbeta primers and 13 Jbeta primers. Assay: immunoSEQ multiplex PCR; the TCRdb copy retains only in-frame clones and omits some. The sample has roughly 190,000 clones; over 65% are singletons. Germline CDR1 and CDR2: SNHLY and FYNNEI. The J segment lost 9 bases and the V segment lost 7 bases, leaving 11 bases of the junction unmatched. This CDR3 region has 14 residues. These donors counted as nominally healthy when sampled, but unrecorded immune exposures were likely.

This TCR came from a young woman in good health and CMV-seronegative. The specimen sequenced was PBMCs. The chain is built from TRBV2 and TRBJ2-3, with TRBD1 matching over 9 bases. Here the CDR3 DNA reads TGTGCCAGCAATCAGCTCACTGGACAGGGGACGCAGTATTTT. This gives the protein CASNQLTGQGTQYF.